This T cell receptor beta chain was identified in a study of T-cell memory formation after mild COVID-19. Study results and limitations: Mainly CM and EM harbored the contracting CD4+ clones; mainly EMRA harbored the CD8+ ones. Contracting clones, day 15 to 85, had balanced CD4/CD8, and later expanders favored CD4+. Second-wave clones peaking on day 37 lacked confirmed SARS-CoV-2 specificity.

As concerns this clonotype: The target antigen is unknown.

TCRdb itself ran the 5' RACE reads through MiXCR, one entry per CDR3 protein. Of about 540,000 distinct CDR3 sequences listed, around 20% are singletons. J was trimmed by 5 bases and V by 4 bases; bases with no gene match: 8. CDR1 and CDR2 (germline): SGHTA, FQGNSA. This CDR3 has 15 residues. The chain joins TRBV7-2 to TRBJ2-7, with 10 bases that match TRBD2. The specimen sequenced was PBMCs or a T cell subset sorted from them (not recorded which). The sequence was collected from an adult woman who had mild COVID-19 (a few samples of this study predate the infection). Cell type and time point are not known. CDR3 sequence (DNA): TGTGCCAGCAGCTCCGAGCGGGGGGGGATCCACGAGCAGTACTTC. The encoded protein is CASSSERGGIHEQYF.